This entry lists 19 T cell receptor beta chains sequenced from one sample in a study of cytomegalovirus exposure and HLA in healthy donors. Use of 60 Vbeta and 13 Jbeta primers characterized the PCR. Sequencing was performed with immunoSEQ multiplex PCR; in TCRdb, only in-frame clones are kept and a portion is missing. Among 37,000 or so clones listed, approximately 80% were seen once. The sequencing input was PBMCs. These receptor sequences come from a woman aged 35 to 49 in good health and CMV-seronegative.

The chain combines TRBV6-5 with TRBJ1-6, with D possibly matching TRBD1 (5 bases). V gave up 3 bases and J gave up 12 bases, with 12 bases separating them. This CDR3 contains 13 residues. Germline V gene data show CDR1 as MNHEY and CDR2 as SVGAGI. CDR3 nucleotide sequence: TGTGCCAGCAGTTATGGGCAGGGTGAACCCCTCCACTTT. It specifies CASSYGQGEPLHF.

Only a few counts were recorded for this clone. The chain uses TRBV2 and TRBJ1-2; D is unresolved. The V and J ends lost 2 bases and 4 bases respectively, with 11 bases between them. Germline values: CDR1 SNHLY, CDR2 FYNNEI. This CDR3 spans 14 amino acids. CDR3 nucleotide sequence: TGTGCCAGCAGTGAAAGCGGCAGTCTCTATGGCTACACCTTC. Protein: CASSESGSLYGYTF.

The chain recombines TRBV15 with TRBJ1-6; D perhaps matches TRBD1 (5 bases). This CDR3 has 17 residues. CDR1 is LNHNV, CDR2 YYDKDF, per germline (reference sequence). Trimming removed 2 bases from V and 5 bases from J, with 16 bases in between. The CDR3 loop reads CATSRPRPGMDNSPLHF. CDR3 nucleotides: TGTGCCACCAGCAGACCTCGCCCAGGGATGGATAATTCACCCCTCCACTTT.

This clone was counted a few times. V and J are TRBV18 and TRBJ1-1; 8 bases are a match to TRBD1. V trimming: 3 bases; J trimming: 1 base; junction bases outside the gene matches: 7. CDR1 and CDR2 (germline): KGHSH, LQKENI. The CDR3 consists of 16 residues. CDR3 nucleotide sequence: TGTGCCAGCTCACCCACAGGGGGTTTTGGGAACACTGAAGCTTTCTTT. Protein sequence: CASSPTGGFGNTEAFF.

As DNA, the CDR3 is TGTGCCAGCAGTTTAAGGGGAACAGGGGGGAGGACTGAAGCTTTCTTT. It translates to CASSLRGTGGRTEAFF. This chain links TRBV28 with TRBJ1-1; 8 bases fit TRBD1. This CDR3 contains 16 residues. CDR1 is MDHEN and CDR2 is SYDVKM in the germline V gene. With V trimmed by 2 bases and J by 5 bases, 10 bases remained unmatched. The entire variable domain, with the rest obtained from reference TRBV28 and TRBJ1-1, is as follows: DVKVTQSSRYLVKRTGEKVFLECVQDMDHENMFWYRQDPGLGLRLIYFSYDVKMKEKGDIPEGYSVSREKKERFSLILESASTNQTSMYLCASSLRGTGGRTEAFFGQGTRLTVV.

The chain is built from TRBV6-1 and TRBJ1-5; 7 bases agree with TRBD1. Germline CDR1 is MNHNS and CDR2 is SASEGT. The CDR3 is 15 amino acids. V lost 4 bases, J lost 4 bases, and 7 bases stayed unmatched. This CDR3 is CASSGRTGGNQPQHF. The CDR3 DNA is TGTGCCAGCAGTGGACGGACAGGAGGAAATCAGCCCCAGCATTTT.

This sequence joins TRBV2 and TRBJ1-1, with 7 bases lining up with TRBD1. Per the germline V gene, CDR1 is SNHLY and CDR2 is FYNNEI. Trimming at V came to 5 bases and at J to 5 bases, leaving 8 bases not matched to a gene. The CDR3 covers 14 residues. CDR3 sequence (DNA): TGTGCCAGCAGTCTCCAGGGGGGTAGGACTGAAGCTTTCTTT. Translated, it gives CASSLQGGRTEAFF.

The chain has TRBV7-9 and TRBJ1-4, with unresolved D. V was pared by 5 bases and J by 7 bases, with 17 bases between. The CDR3 is 15 residues long. Looked up from germline, CDR1 is SEHNR and CDR2 is FQNEAQ (reference sequence). CDR3 sequence: CASSPLGGAGEKLFF. The CDR3, as DNA: TGTGCCAGCAGCCCCCTAGGAGGTGCGGGTGAAAAACTGTTTTTT.

This chain uses TRBV5-1 with TRBJ2-3, with 9 bases identical to TRBD2. Trimming cost V 0 bases and J 2 bases; bases outside gene matches: 10. The CDR3 is made up of 18 amino acids. Germline CDR1 is SGHRS and CDR2 is YFSETQ. This chain's CDR3 is CASSLEVSSGEYTDTQYF. The CDR3 nucleotides read TGCGCCAGCAGCTTGGAAGTGTCTAGCGGGGAGTACACAGATACGCAGTATTTT.

V usage is TRBV9 and J usage is TRBJ2-5, with 13 bases lining up with TRBD2. Unmatched junction bases numbered 10, after V lost 4 bases and J lost 4 bases. Germline V gives CDR1 SGDLS, CDR2 YYNGEE. CDR3 length: 17 residues. CDR3 amino acids: CASSRGTSGEVGETQYF. In nucleotides, the CDR3 is TGTGCCAGCAGCCGGGGGACTAGCGGGGAGGTGGGAGAGACCCAGTACTTC.

The V and J genes are TRBV5-8 and TRBJ2-1; possibly TRBD2 for D (6 bases). Germline V gene lookup returns CDR1 SGHTS and CDR2 YDEGEE. This CDR3 region has 16 residues. V lost 0 bases and J 0 bases, leaving 10 bases between the germline ends. This CDR3 reads CASSLGDSSSYNEQFF. The DNA of the CDR3 is TGTGCCAGCAGCTTGGGGGACTCGAGCTCCTACAATGAGCAGTTCTTC.

The rearrangement uses TRBV11-2 and TRBJ1-1, with 7 bases fitting TRBD1. Germline CDR1 and CDR2: SGHAT and FQNNGV. This CDR3 has 14 amino acids. V was clipped by 3 bases and J by 6 bases; unmatched bases: 7. CDR3 sequence: CASSLTGSLAEAFF. The CDR3 DNA reads TGTGCCAGCAGCTTGACAGGGTCATTAGCTGAAGCTTTCTTT.

The rearrangement uses TRBV29-1 and TRBJ1-1; 8 nucleotides line up with TRBD1. Germline lookup yields CDR1 SQVTM and CDR2 ANQGSEA. With 8 bases clipped from V and 1 base from J, the junction kept 6 bases outside the gene matches. This CDR3 has 13 residues. CDR3 residues: CSSRGQKNTEAFF. As DNA, the CDR3 is TGCAGCTCCAGGGGGCAGAAGAACACTGAAGCTTTCTTT. The full variable domain, its missing parts supplied by reference TRBV29-1 and TRBJ1-1, is SAVISQKPSRDICQRGTSLTIQCQVDSQVTMMFWYRQQPGQSLTLIATANQGSEATYESGFVIDKFPISRPNLTFSTLTVSNMSPEDSSIYLCSSRGQKNTEAFFGQGTRLTVV.

The V gene is TRBV6-1, the J gene TRBJ2-1, with 9 nucleotides matching TRBD2. Germline CDR1 reads MNHNS; CDR2 reads SASEGT. The CDR3 length is 16 residues. The V gene end was trimmed by 1 base and the J gene end by 4 bases; junction bases not matched to a gene: 5. Here the CDR3 reads CASSEVPSGEYNEQFF. Written as DNA, the CDR3 is TGTGCCAGCAGTGAAGTTCCTAGCGGGGAGTACAATGAGCAGTTCTTC.

The V call is TRBV6-6, the J call TRBJ1-2, with D possibly matching TRBD1 (6 bases). Trimming removed 3 bases from V and 5 bases from J, with 13 bases in between. CDR1 and CDR2 (germline): MNHNY, SVGAGI (reference sequence). CDR3 length equals 14 residues. The CDR3 coding sequence is TGTGCCAGCAGTTATTCGGACAGTCTTTATGGCTACACCTTC. Protein sequence: CASSYSDSLYGYTF.

The rearrangement joins TRBV6-5 to TRBJ2-1, with TRBD2 matching over 8 bases. The CDR3 length is 15 residues. Per germline, CDR1 MNHEY and CDR2 SVGAGI. V lost 0 bases to trimming and J lost 4 bases; unmatched junction nucleotides: 2. CDR3 sequence: CASSYSGGGYNEQFF. The CDR3 DNA follows: TGTGCCAGCAGTTACTCGGGCGGGGGGTACAATGAGCAGTTCTTC.

This clone was picked up a small number of times. The rearrangement joins TRBV2 to TRBJ2-6; unclear D gene. The germline V gene has CDR1 SNHLY and CDR2 FYNNEI. This CDR3 contains 13 residues. Trimming cost V 6 bases and J 1 base, with 4 bases left between them. The CDR3, as DNA: TGTGCCAGCAGCCAGTCTGGGGCCAACGTCCTGACTTTC. Its translation is CASSQSGANVLTF.

The CDR3 DNA follows: TGTGCCAGCAGCCCCCAGGACAGGTATCAGCCCCAGCATTTT. Its protein product is CASSPQDRYQPQHF. The chain uses TRBV7-2 and TRBJ1-5, with 7 nucleotides matching TRBD1. The CDR3 contains 14 residues. Germline V lookup: CDR1 SGHTA, CDR2 FQGNSA. Trimming removed 5 bases from V and 5 bases from J; junction bases left unmatched: 6.

J is TRBJ1-1 and V is TRBV6-5; tentatively, D is TRBD1 (5 bases). CDR1 is MNHEY, CDR2 SVGAGI, per germline. The germline V and J ends were trimmed by 11 bases and 4 bases, with 23 bases remaining between them. This CDR3 is 15 amino acids long. CDR3 bases: TGTGCCCGTCCTGAAGCAACCCCAGGGCCCACTGAAGCTTTCTTT. It codes for CARPEATPGPTEAFF.